This T cell receptor beta chain was captured in a study of sequential checkpoint blockade in melanoma. Study information: Each arm's sequence ended with maintenance nivolumab.

The CDR3 is made up of 14 amino acids. V lost 1 base to trimming and J lost 4 bases; unmatched junction nucleotides: 5. Germline CDR1 reads SGHKS; CDR2 reads YYEKEE (reference sequence). Documented treatment: randomized to nivolumab then ipilimumab (arm A) or the reverse (arm B). PBMC sorting kept live CD3+CD8+ cells without CD19 or CD56. Clones were read by immunoSEQ multiplex PCR, and TCRdb kept only the in-frame ones, dropping some. Among approximately 10,000 clones listed, approximately 72% were seen once. The chain uses TRBV5-5 and TRBJ2-7, with 7 bases matching TRBD2. This TCR came from a human donor with melanoma. The sample was CD8+ T cells sorted from blood (inferred from file names), taken from a patient given nivolumab and ipilimumab in sequence. CDR3 coding DNA: TGTGCCAGCAGCTTGTGGGGGGAGGGATACGAGCAGTACTTC. Amino acid sequence: CASSLWGEGYEQYF.